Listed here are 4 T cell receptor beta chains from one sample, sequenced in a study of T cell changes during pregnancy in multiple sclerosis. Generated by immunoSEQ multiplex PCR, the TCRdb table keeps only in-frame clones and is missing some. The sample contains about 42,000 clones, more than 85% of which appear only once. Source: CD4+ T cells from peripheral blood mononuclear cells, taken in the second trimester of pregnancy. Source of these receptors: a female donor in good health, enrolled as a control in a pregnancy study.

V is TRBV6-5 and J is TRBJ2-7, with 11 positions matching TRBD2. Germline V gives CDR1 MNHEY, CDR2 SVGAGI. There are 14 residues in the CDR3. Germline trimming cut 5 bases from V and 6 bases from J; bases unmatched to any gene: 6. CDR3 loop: CASSPPGTSGEQYF. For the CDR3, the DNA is TGTGCCAGCAGTCCCCCGGGGACTAGCGGCGAGCAGTACTTC.

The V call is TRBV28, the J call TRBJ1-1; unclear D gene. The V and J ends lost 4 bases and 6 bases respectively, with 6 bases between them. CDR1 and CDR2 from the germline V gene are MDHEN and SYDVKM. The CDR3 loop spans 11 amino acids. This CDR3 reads CASSSVSEAFF. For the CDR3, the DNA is TGTGCCAGCAGTTCTGTGTCTGAAGCTTTCTTT.

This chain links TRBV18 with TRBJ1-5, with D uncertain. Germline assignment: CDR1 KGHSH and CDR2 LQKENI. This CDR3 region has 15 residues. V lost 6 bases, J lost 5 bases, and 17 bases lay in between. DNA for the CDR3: TGTGCCAGCTCGCCCGGGTCTACATCGCATCAGCCCCAGCATTTT. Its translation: CASSPGSTSHQPQHF.

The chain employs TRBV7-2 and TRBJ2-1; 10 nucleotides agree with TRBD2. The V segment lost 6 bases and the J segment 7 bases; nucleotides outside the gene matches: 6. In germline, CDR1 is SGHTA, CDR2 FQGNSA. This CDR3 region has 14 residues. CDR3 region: CASRPTSGQNEQFF. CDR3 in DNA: TGTGCCAGCAGACCGACTAGCGGGCAGAATGAGCAGTTCTTC.